This T cell receptor beta chain stems from a study of blood T cell repertoires in COVID-19. Study in general: There were acute and convalescent COVID-19 samples, and they came from the United States, Italy and Spain. T cells, B-cell-depleted T cells, or PBMCs supplied cDNA or gDNA.

Germline loops: CDR1 MDHEN, CDR2 SYDVKM. With V trimmed by 6 bases and J by 2 bases, 6 bases remained unmatched. The CDR3 has 14 residues. Patients from Seattle were sampled longitudinally, starting during active infection. Per the authors' pipeline: Nucleated cell counts were estimated from reference gene primer amplification. The method was immunoSEQ multiplex PCR; TCRdb's version includes in-frame clones alone and lacks a portion of them. The V and J calls and clone size are taken from that table; D and trimming were inferred from the DNA. Of roughly 230,000 clones detected, 80% to 90% appear once; the ten largest clones hold under 12%.

This TCR came from a woman aged 80 or over with COVID-19, enrolled during active disease. V is TRBV28 and J is TRBJ2-7, with 8 bases aligning to TRBD2. Sequenced sample: peripheral blood. Here the CDR3 reads CASSRLAQTYEQYF. The CDR3 DNA reads as TGTGCCAGCAGCAGACTAGCGCAAACCTACGAGCAGTACTTC.